One and the same sample provided the 30 T cell receptor beta chains below, sequenced in a study of CD8 T cells in Susac syndrome. With random hexamers, about 0.45 to 1 ug RNA was reverse transcribed. TCRdb redid the calling of the immunoSEQ multiplex PCR reads with MiXCR, one entry per CDR3 protein. This sample has under 90,000 distinct CDR3 sequences; approximately 95% occur once, and the top ten carry approximately 0.48%. The sequenced sample consisted of CD8+ T cells from PBMCs. All receptors come from a human donor with Susac syndrome.

The chain carries TRBV29-1 and TRBJ2-1; D unclear. Trimming shortened V by 1 base and J by 7 bases, and 2 bases separated the two germline ends. The CDR3 is 10 amino acids. Per the germline V gene, CDR1 is SQVTM and CDR2 is ANQGSEA. CDR3 loop: CSVEANEQFF. CDR3 bases: TGCAGCGTTGAAGCAAATGAGCAGTTCTTC.

CDR3 sequence reads: CASRQGSNEQYF. As DNA, the CDR3 is TGTGCCAGCAGACAGGGGAGCAACGAGCAGTACTTC. The chain couples TRBV6-5 to TRBJ2-7; TRBD1 agrees at 7 bases. Per germline, CDR1 MNHEY and CDR2 SVGAGI. The CDR3 totals 12 residues. The V and J ends lost 6 bases and 5 bases, in that order; junction bases with no gene match: 4.

This sequence joins TRBV4-1 and TRBJ1-2; 7 positions agree with TRBD1. The V segment lost 0 bases and the J segment 4 bases; nucleotides outside the gene matches: 5. Germline-derived CDR1 and CDR2 are MGHRA and YSYEKL. This CDR3 is built from 15 residues. In DNA form, the CDR3 reads TGCGCCAGCAGCCAAGAGGACAGGTTCCCCTATGGCTACACCTTC. Translating gives CASSQEDRFPYGYTF.

This clonotype was detected only a few times. V gene TRBV6-2 or TRBV6-3 combines with J gene TRBJ2-1; D uncertain. CDR1 and CDR2 from the germline V gene are MNHEY and SVGEGT. Deletions cut 5 bases from V and 4 bases from J, with 3 bases between. CDR3 length equals 11 residues. CDR3 sequence: CASSKYNEQFF. CDR3 DNA: TGTGCCAGCAGTAAGTACAATGAGCAGTTCTTC.

The chain joins TRBV7-9 to TRBJ2-7; D is uncertain. CDR3 length: 12 residues. The germline V and J ends were trimmed by 5 bases and 7 bases, with 12 bases remaining between them. CDR1 SEHNR and CDR2 FQNEAQ come from the germline V gene (reference sequence). CDR3 sequence (DNA): TGTGCCAGCAGCCCCTTAACCGGGGAGCAGTACTTC. As protein: CASSPLTGEQYF.

This clonotype was found a few times. The chain carries TRBV29-1 and TRBJ2-7; no firm D call. Germline V gene lookup returns CDR1 SQVTM and CDR2 ANQGSEA. The length of the CDR3 is 12 residues. V was trimmed by 6 bases and J by 7 bases, leaving 16 bases between them. Here the CDR3 reads CSVQDVGGEQYF. CDR3 in DNA: TGCAGCGTCCAAGATGTAGGTGGAGAGCAGTACTTC.

The V gene is TRBV3-1, the J gene TRBJ2-7, with TRBD1 matching over 9 bases. Germline V gene data show CDR1 as LGHDT and CDR2 as YNNKEL (reference sequence). The CDR3 loop spans 14 amino acids. With 5 bases clipped from V and 2 bases from J, the junction kept 4 bases outside the gene matches. The CDR3 here is CASSYGQGPYEQYF. The CDR3 DNA reads as TGTGCCAGCAGCTACGGACAGGGGCCCTACGAGCAGTACTTC.

This clonotype appeared once. The gene calls are TRBV7-3 and TRBJ2-1, with 11 bases fitting TRBD1. The trim removed 5 bases at V and 7 bases at J, leaving 4 bases unmatched. There are 14 residues in the CDR3. Germline assignment: CDR1 SGHTA and CDR2 FQGTGA. The CDR3 sequence: CASSHGTGGNEQFF. CDR3 sequence (DNA): TGTGCCAGCAGCCACGGGACAGGGGGAAATGAGCAGTTCTTC.

The chain is built from TRBV30 and TRBJ1-2, with unresolved D. Per the germline V gene, CDR1 is GTSNPN and CDR2 is SVGIG (reference sequence). The V end was cut by 3 bases, the J end by 1 base, with 12 bases between. The CDR3 contains 14 residues. The CDR3 nucleotides read TGTGCCTGGAGGGGTGTGAACTATAACTATGGCTACACCTTC. This translates into CAWRGVNYNYGYTF.

V usage is TRBV2 and J usage is TRBJ2-3, with 7 bases identical to TRBD2. This CDR3 region has 15 residues. Trimming at V came to 6 bases and at J to 2 bases, leaving 8 bases not matched to a gene. The germline CDR1 and CDR2 sequences are SNHLY and FYNNEI. The CDR3 sequence is CASSAWERDTDTQYF. CDR3 nucleotides: TGTGCCAGCAGCGCGTGGGAGCGGGACACAGATACGCAGTATTTT.

The chain has TRBV12-3 or TRBV12-4 and TRBJ2-5; D gene unclear. This CDR3 has 14 residues. The ends were cut back, 3 bases at V and 3 bases at J, with 11 bases in the middle. As DNA, the CDR3 is TGTGCCAGCAGTTTTATTGGCTGGAAAGAGACCCAGTACTTC. This sequence encodes CASSFIGWKETQYF.

The J gene is TRBJ2-5, the V gene TRBV7-9; 8 nucleotides agree with TRBD1. Looked up from germline, CDR1 is SEHNR and CDR2 is FQNEAQ (reference sequence). V was pared by 6 bases and J by 5 bases, with 11 bases of the junction left unmatched. CDR3 length: 15 residues. CDR3 residues: CASSRMTGAGETQYF. The CDR3 bases are TGTGCCAGCAGTCGTATGACAGGGGCCGGGGAGACCCAGTACTTC.

The rearrangement uses TRBV29-1 and TRBJ2-7, with 11 bases matching TRBD2. Germline V gene sequence: CDR1 SQVTM, CDR2 ANQGSEA. V was clipped by 6 bases and J by 6 bases; unmatched bases: 7. This CDR3 is 13 amino acids long. The CDR3 DNA is TGCAGCGTCCTTAGCGGGAGGGCCACCGAGCAGTACTTC. Residues: CSVLSGRATEQYF.

The chain carries TRBV20-1 and TRBJ1-3; 7 bases are shared with TRBD1. J lost 2 bases, V lost 3 bases, and 16 bases had no gene match. Germline CDR1 DFQATT, CDR2 SNEGSKA (reference sequence). CDR3 length: 18 residues. This CDR3 reads CSASAGQAPRPTGNTIYF. The CDR3 DNA reads as TGCAGTGCTAGTGCCGGACAGGCTCCCCGTCCAACTGGAAACACCATATATTTT.

The rearrangement joins TRBV5-1 to TRBJ1-1, with a tentative D call TRBD1 (5 bases). CDR3 length equals 14 residues. V dropped 4 bases and J dropped 1 base, with 11 bases sitting between them. The germline V gene encodes CDR1 SGHRS and CDR2 YFSETQ. CDR3 amino acids: CASSPVGENTEAFF. CDR3 sequence (DNA): TGCGCCAGCAGCCCGGTGGGGGAGAACACTGAAGCTTTCTTT.

This clonotype was recorded once. J is TRBJ1-2 and V is TRBV5-1, with a weak D call TRBD1 (6 bases). In germline, CDR1 is SGHRS, CDR2 YFSETQ. The CDR3 sequence is 16 residues long. V dropped 2 bases and J dropped 4 bases, with 18 bases sitting between them. The DNA of the CDR3 is TGCGCCAGCAGCTTAAGCCCGGGACAAGGCTCCTATGGCTACACCTTC. It specifies CASSLSPGQGSYGYTF. Supplemented by reference TRBV5-1 and TRBJ1-2, the full variable domain reads KAGVTQTPRYLIKTRGQQVTLSCSPISGHRSVSWYQQTPGQGLQFLFEYFSETQRNKGNFPGRFSGRQFSNSRSEMNVSTLELGDSALYLCASSLSPGQGSYGYTFGSGTRLTVV.

The rearrangement uses TRBV6-2 or TRBV6-3 and TRBJ1-2; D remains ambiguous. Per germline, CDR1 MNHEY and CDR2 SVGEGT. The V gene lost 5 bases and the J gene lost 4 bases, with 8 bases spanning the gap. This CDR3 contains 12 residues. The CDR3 here is CASSGSFYGYTF. The CDR3 coding sequence is TGTGCCAGCAGTGGGTCTTTCTATGGCTACACCTTC.

V usage is TRBV5-4 and J usage is TRBJ2-7, with a possible D match to TRBD2 (6 bases). Germline loops: CDR1 SGHNT, CDR2 YYREEE (reference sequence). This CDR3 is built from 12 residues. V was pared by 6 bases and J by 4 bases, with 11 bases between. CDR3 sequence: CASTDGGYEQYF. DNA of the CDR3: TGTGCCAGCACTGACGGGGGATACGAGCAGTACTTC. The full variable domain, with the rest looked up from reference TRBV5-4 and TRBJ2-7, is ETGVTQSPTHLIKTRGQQVTLRCSSQSGHNTVSWYQQALGQGPQFIFQYYREEENGRGNFPPRFSGLQFPNYSSELNVNALELDDSALYLCASTDGGYEQYFGPGTRLTVT.

V and J are TRBV13 and TRBJ2-3; D not resolved. V was trimmed by 1 base and J by 2 bases, leaving 7 bases between them. Germline V CDR1 and CDR2: PRHDT, FYEKMQ (reference sequence). CDR3 length equals 14 residues. CDR3 loop: CASSLVDFTDTQYF. CDR3 DNA: TGTGCCAGCAGCTTAGTGGATTTCACAGATACGCAGTATTTT. Complete variable domain (other parts from reference TRBV13 and TRBJ2-3): AAGVIQSPRHLIKEKRETATLKCYPIPRHDTVYWYQQGPGQDPQFLISFYEKMQSDKGSIPDRFSAQQFSDYHSELNMSSLELGDSALYFCASSLVDFTDTQYFGPGTRLTVL.

The chain uses TRBV9 and TRBJ1-5, with TRBD1 matching over 11 bases. V gave up 4 bases and J gave up 5 bases; unmatched junction bases: 5. This CDR3 spans 15 amino acids. From germline, CDR1 is SGDLS and CDR2 YYNGEE. Written as DNA, the CDR3 is TGTGCCAGCAGCACCGGGACAGGGGGTCATCAGCCCCAGCATTTT. Protein: CASSTGTGGHQPQHF.

This chain connects TRBV29-1 to TRBJ2-7, with 11 positions matching TRBD2. Germline V gives CDR1 SQVTM, CDR2 ANQGSEA. The CDR3 runs 13 residues. The V segment lost 5 bases and the J segment 5 bases; nucleotides outside the gene matches: 5. The CDR3 sequence: CSVLPGLADEQYF. The CDR3 coding sequence is TGCAGCGTTCTACCGGGACTAGCGGACGAGCAGTACTTC.

The rearrangement joins TRBV7-6 to TRBJ2-1; D uncertain. Germline assignment: CDR1 SGHVS and CDR2 FNYEAQ. V was pared by 4 bases and J by 8 bases, with 18 bases between. The CDR3 has 15 amino acids. In DNA, the CDR3 is TGTGCCAGCAGCTCGATGGCTGGACGATCGGATGAGCAGTTCTTC. Encoded protein: CASSSMAGRSDEQFF.

V and J are TRBV29-1 and TRBJ2-7; 10 nucleotides agree with TRBD1. Germline V gives CDR1 SQVTM, CDR2 ANQGSEA. The CDR3 consists of 13 residues. After removal of 6 bases from V and 0 bases from J, the junction contained 2 bases not matched to a gene. The CDR3 spells CSVGTGDSYEQYF. The CDR3 nucleotides are TGCAGCGTGGGGACAGGGGACTCCTACGAGCAGTACTTC.

A single count supports this clonotype. The rearrangement links TRBV20-1 to TRBJ2-1; D ambiguous. Between the trimmed V and J ends, which lost 7 bases and 7 bases, there was a span of 11 bases. The germline V gene has CDR1 DFQATT and CDR2 SNEGSKA (reference sequence). This CDR3 has 11 residues. The CDR3 bases are TGCAGTGTTCCGCTACCGAATGAGCAGTTCTTC. Residues: CSVPLPNEQFF.

The chain has TRBV3-1 and TRBJ2-1, with D perhaps TRBD2 (5 bases). The CDR3 covers 14 residues. The V and J ends lost 1 base and 5 bases respectively, with 9 bases between them. The V gene's germline CDR1 is LGHDT and CDR2 YNNKEL (reference sequence). DNA for the CDR3: TGTGCCAGCAGCCAAGGCCCTAGCAACAATGAGCAGTTCTTC. Amino acid sequence: CASSQGPSNNEQFF.

The chain is built from TRBV7-9 and TRBJ1-4, with D tentatively TRBD1 (6 bases). V lost 3 bases, J lost 1 base, and 12 bases lay in between. CDR3 length: 16 amino acids. Germline assignment: CDR1 SEHNR and CDR2 FQNEAQ (reference sequence). CDR3 in amino acids: CASSFGGAGTNEKLFF. In DNA, the CDR3 is TGTGCCAGCAGCTTCGGGGGCGCAGGAACTAATGAAAAACTGTTTTTT.

The chain combines TRBV13 with TRBJ1-4, with no clear D. The CDR3 has 14 residues. V was cut by 1 base and J by 5 bases, with 8 bases left in between. CDR1 is PRHDT, CDR2 FYEKMQ, per germline (reference sequence). The CDR3 protein is CASSLVAGNEKLFF. The DNA for the CDR3 is TGTGCCAGCAGCTTAGTAGCGGGGAATGAAAAACTGTTTTTT.

The chain recombines TRBV20-1 with TRBJ2-2, with no clear D. CDR3 length equals 15 residues. Trimming removed 0 bases at V and 3 bases at J, with 11 bases between. Germline CDR1 and CDR2: DFQATT and SNEGSKA (reference sequence). The CDR3 DNA is TGCAGTGCTAGAGATATCGCAGGAGACACCGGGGAGCTGTTTTTT. Amino acids: CSARDIAGDTGELFF.

The chain is built from TRBV5-6 and TRBJ2-7, with 9 bases matching TRBD1. Unmatched junction bases numbered 5, after V lost 4 bases and J lost 6 bases. CDR1 and CDR2 from the germline V gene are SGHDT and YYEEEE. This CDR3 has 13 amino acids. CDR3 bases: TGTGCCAGCAGCGGCGGGACAGGGCGCGAGCAGTACTTC. Its translation: CASSGGTGREQYF.

The chain couples TRBV20-1 to TRBJ2-5; the D gene is possibly TRBD1 (6 bases). Trimming left V 3 bases short and J 5 bases short, with 16 bases between. Looked up from germline, CDR1 is DFQATT and CDR2 is SNEGSKA (reference sequence). The CDR3 length is 14 residues. CDR3 amino acids: CSARETGWTETQYF. The CDR3 DNA reads TGCAGTGCTAGGGAAACAGGGTGGACGGAGACCCAGTACTTC.